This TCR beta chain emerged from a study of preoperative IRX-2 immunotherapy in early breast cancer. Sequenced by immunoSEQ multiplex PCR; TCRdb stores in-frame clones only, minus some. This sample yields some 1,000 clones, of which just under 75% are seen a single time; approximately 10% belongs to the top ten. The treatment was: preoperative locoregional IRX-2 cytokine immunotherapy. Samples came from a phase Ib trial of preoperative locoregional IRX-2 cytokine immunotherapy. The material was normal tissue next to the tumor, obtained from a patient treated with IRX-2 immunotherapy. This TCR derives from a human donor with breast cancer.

The CDR3 DNA follows: TGTGCCACCAGCAGAGATAGGGGCAGGGACCAGCAGTACTTC. Translated, it gives CATSRDRGRDQQYF. The chain employs TRBV15 and TRBJ2-7; either TRBD1 or TRBD2 may supply D (5 bases each). The CDR3 has 14 residues. Germline V lookup: CDR1 LNHNV, CDR2 YYDKDF (reference sequence). Trimming removed 0 bases from V and 8 bases from J, with 14 bases in between.